This T cell receptor (beta chain) was recorded in a study of blood T cell repertoires in COVID-19. About the research overall: Sample material is recorded as cDNA or gDNA derived from T cells, B-cell-depleted T cells, or PBMCs.

As processed by the authors: Estimated nucleated cell counts came from reference gene primer amplification. Profiling relied on immunoSEQ multiplex PCR, and the TCRdb table lists in-frame clones only, not all of them. V, J and clone size reflect that table, while D and trimming were determined from the DNA. In the table there are 250,000 or so clones, about four fifths of which are singletons. Germline lookup yields CDR1 LNHDA and CDR2 SQIVND (reference sequence). V was pared by 4 bases and J by 7 bases, with 20 bases between. CDR3 length: 16 residues. The rearrangement links TRBV19 to TRBJ1-5, with D possibly being TRBD1 (6 bases). This TCR was sampled from a young man who had recovered from COVID-19. Sequencing was done on a sample of peripheral blood. The CDR3 DNA reads as TGTGCCAGTAGTAGGGCTCGCCAGGGGATGCGGCAGCCCCAGCATTTT. This sequence encodes CASSRARQGMRQPQHF. Full variable domain (rest looked up from reference TRBV19 and TRBJ1-5): DGGITQSPKYLFRKEGQNVTLSCEQNLNHDAMYWYRQDPGQGLRLIYYSQIVNDFQKGDIAEGYSVSREKKESFPLTVTSAQKNPTAFYLCASSRARQGMRQPQHFGDGTRLSIL.